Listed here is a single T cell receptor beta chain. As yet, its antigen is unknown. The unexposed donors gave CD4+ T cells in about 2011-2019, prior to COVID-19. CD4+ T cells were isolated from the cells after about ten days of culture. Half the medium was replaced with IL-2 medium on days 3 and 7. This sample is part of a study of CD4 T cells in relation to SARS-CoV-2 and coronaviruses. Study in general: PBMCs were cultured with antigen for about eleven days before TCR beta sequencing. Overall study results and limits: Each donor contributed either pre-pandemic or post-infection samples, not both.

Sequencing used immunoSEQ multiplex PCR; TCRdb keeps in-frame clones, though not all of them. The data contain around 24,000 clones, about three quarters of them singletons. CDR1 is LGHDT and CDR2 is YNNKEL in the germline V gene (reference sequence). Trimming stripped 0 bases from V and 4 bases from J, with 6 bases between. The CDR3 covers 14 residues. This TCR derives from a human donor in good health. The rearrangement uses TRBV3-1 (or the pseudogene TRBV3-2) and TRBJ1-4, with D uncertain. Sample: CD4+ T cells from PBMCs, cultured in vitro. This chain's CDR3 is CASSQEILNEKLFF. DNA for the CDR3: TGTGCCAGCAGCCAAGAAATACTTAATGAAAAACTGTTTTTT.